The source of this TCR beta chain is a study of T cell repertoires in cytomegalovirus infection. V lost 6 bases and J lost 5; bases outside the gene matches: 10. Germline V gene sequence: CDR1 SQVTM, CDR2 ANQGSEA. The CDR3 runs to 16 residues. TCRdb redid the calling of the reads with MiXCR, one entry per CDR3 protein. The sample yields fewer than 200,000 distinct CDR3 sequences, approximately 14% seen once. This receptor was identified in a human donor in good health (CMV status not recorded). Some clones in this sample may be carry-over from other donors' samples. The chain recombines TRBV29-1 with TRBJ2-7; 16 bases line up with TRBD2. Sequenced input: PBMCs. In DNA form, the CDR3 reads TGCAGCGTCCGACAGGGACTAGCGGGGGGGCAAGACGAGCAGTACTTC. Translation: CSVRQGLAGGQDEQYF.